Included here is one TCR beta chain sequence, with context. Its antigen is currently unknown. CD45RO negativity and positive selection for CCR7 defined naive CD8 cells, a population that excluded terminally differentiated effector memory CD45RA+ cells. The record originates from a study of shared clonotypes between healthy human individuals. Study details: Three CD4 naive, three CD4 memory, two CD8 naive and one CD8 memory plate were used per donor.

Germline CDR1 is MNHEY and CDR2 is SMNVEV (reference sequence). CDR3 size: 15 residues. Trimming took off 6 bases at V and 0 bases at J, with 12 bases between the two ends. Study-wide results and limits: An expected dependence of interdonor clonotype sharing on sequencing depth was noted.

Researchers ran the assay at a deep level. Only in-frame clones appear in the TCRdb table, and some are missing; sequencing was by immunoSEQ multiplex PCR. The sample records some 630,000 clones, roughly 96% being singletons. The sample consisted of naive CD8+ T cells sorted from blood. The sequence was collected from a woman aged 25 to 39 in good health. The chain combines TRBV27 with TRBJ1-3; the D is unclear. Here the CDR3 DNA reads TGTGCCAGCAGCCCGACGGCGCTCTCTGGAAACACCATATATTTT. This encodes CASSPTALSGNTIYF.